These 21 T cell receptor beta chains were sequenced from one sample in a study of T cells in Graves' hyperthyroidism and ophthalmopathy. Authors of the study amplified TCR beta CDR3 regions from RNA transcripts. HTBI primers drove first-round RT-PCR of the TCR CDR3. Using its own MiXCR run on the multiplex PCR reads, TCRdb lists one record per CDR3 protein. The table shows some 550,000 distinct CDR3 sequences, with roughly 20% occurring only once. The sequencing input was blood. These receptors were collected from a man younger than 35 with Graves' hyperthyroidism.

This clonotype was counted between two and nine times. The chain joins TRBV12-3 or TRBV12-4 to TRBJ2-7; 12 bases line up with TRBD1. The length of the CDR3 is 14 residues. With 4 bases clipped from V and 7 bases from J, the junction kept 5 bases outside the gene matches. The CDR3 nucleotides read TGTGCCAGCAGTTCGGGACAGGGGGCCTGGGAGCAGTACTTC. It specifies CASSSGQGAWEQYF.

This clonotype was counted many times. This chain uses TRBV6-1 with TRBJ2-7, with D maybe TRBD1 (6 bases). Trimming cost V 7 bases and J 5 bases, with 15 bases left between them. The germline V gene encodes CDR1 MNHNS and CDR2 SASEGT. The CDR3 is made up of 13 amino acids. CDR3 loop: CASTPTGSHEQYF. In nucleotides, the CDR3 is TGTGCCAGCACCCCCACAGGGTCCCACGAGCAGTACTTC.

This clonotype occurred many times. This chain uses TRBV28 with TRBJ2-5, with 7 bases matching TRBD2. J gave up 10 bases and V 8 bases, and 22 bases lay outside the gene matches. CDR3 size: 16 residues. Germline V gene data show CDR1 as MDHEN and CDR2 as SYDVKM. This chain's CDR3 is CASGKRIGGERRVQYF. The CDR3 nucleotides are TGTGCCAGCGGGAAGAGGATTGGGGGGGAACGGCGGGTCCAGTACTTC.

V is TRBV7-2 and J is TRBJ1-5; D is ambiguous. The CDR3 totals 13 residues. Trimming took off 6 bases at V and 4 bases at J, with 10 bases between the two ends. CDR1 and CDR2 from the germline V gene are SGHTA and FQGNSA. CDR3 DNA sequence: TGTGCCAGCAGTTCTGACCTGAATCAGCCCCAGCATTTT. It is translated as CASSSDLNQPQHF.

The table lists this clonotype with many counts. The chain combines TRBV4-1 with TRBJ2-7, with a possible D match to TRBD1 (6 bases). V lost 4 bases and J 4 bases, leaving 17 bases between the germline ends. Germline assignment: CDR1 MGHRA and CDR2 YSYEKL. CDR3 length equals 15 residues. The CDR3 DNA reads as TGCGCCAGCAGCCTCACGGGACAAGCACCTTACGAGCAGTACTTC. Its protein product is CASSLTGQAPYEQYF.

This clonotype was detected many times. J is TRBJ1-2 and V is TRBV19; TRBD1 agrees at 8 bases. The CDR3 covers 16 residues. Trimming cost V 10 bases and J 5 bases; bases outside gene matches: 18. CDR1 and CDR2 (germline): LNHDA, SQIVND (reference sequence). This CDR3 is CATPNRGDQGAYGYTF. The CDR3 coding sequence is TGTGCCACCCCCAACCGGGGCGACCAGGGGGCATATGGCTACACCTTC. Full variable domain (rest looked up from reference TRBV19 and TRBJ1-2): DGGITQSPKYLFRKEGQNVTLSCEQNLNHDAMYWYRQDPGQGLRLIYYSQIVNDFQKGDIAEGYSVSREKKESFPLTVTSAQKNPTAFYLCATPNRGDQGAYGYTFGSGTRLTVV.

This clonotype appeared many times. The chain uses TRBV24-1 and TRBJ2-5, with 7 bases identical to TRBD1. J lost 5 bases, V lost 4 bases, and 3 bases had no gene match. This CDR3 has 13 amino acids. CDR1 and CDR2 from the germline V gene are KGHDR and SFDVKD. This CDR3 reads CATSDLGGETQYF. In DNA form, the CDR3 reads TGTGCCACCAGTGACCTAGGGGGCGAGACCCAGTACTTC.

On this clonotype: This may arise from a read error, as a much more abundant clone is one base away. The chain links TRBV28 to TRBJ2-5, with D maybe TRBD1 (6 bases). The CDR3 length is 15 residues. Germline CDR1 reads MDHEN; CDR2 reads SYDVKM. V was pared by 8 bases and J by 9 bases, with 25 bases between. The chain's CDR3 is CASYPYFGTPGAQYF. CDR3 nucleotides: TGTGCCAGCTACCCTTACTTCGGGACACCAGGGGCCCAGTACTTC.

This clonotype was seen many times. The gene calls are TRBV19 and TRBJ1-2; 9 nucleotides align to TRBD1. The CDR3 spans 18 residues. V lost 5 bases and J lost 4; bases outside the gene matches: 17. The germline CDR1 and CDR2 sequences are LNHDA and SQIVND (reference sequence). The CDR3 DNA reads TGTGCCAGTAGTGCCGCCGGGACAGGGTCCTTAAGTGCCTATGGCTACACCTTC. It codes for CASSAAGTGSLSAYGYTF. The full variable domain, completed using reference TRBV19 and TRBJ1-2, is DGGITQSPKYLFRKEGQNVTLSCEQNLNHDAMYWYRQDPGQGLRLIYYSQIVNDFQKGDIAEGYSVSREKKESFPLTVTSAQKNPTAFYLCASSAAGTGSLSAYGYTFGSGTRLTVV.

With regard to this clonotype: Germline is not matched at one junction end, which may reflect a read error. This chain links TRBV3-1 with TRBJ1-1; D remains ambiguous. Germline lookup yields CDR1 LGHDT and CDR2 YNNKEL (reference sequence). The CDR3 has 12 residues. The CDR3 bases are TGTGCCAGCAGCCCCTCGGGCACTGAAGCTCTCTTT. Translated: CASSPSGTEALF.

The chain uses TRBV12-3 or TRBV12-4 and TRBJ1-1; a weak D match, TRBD1 (6 bases). The CDR3 has 14 residues. The V gene lost 3 bases and the J gene lost 1 base, with 9 bases spanning the gap. CDR3 DNA sequence: TGTGCCAGCAGTTTCAGGGGAAAGAACACTGAAGCTTTCTTT. Residues: CASSFRGKNTEAFF.

This clonotype was seen many times. V is TRBV12-3 or TRBV12-4 and J is TRBJ2-5; the match to TRBD2 covers 8 bases. This CDR3 is 15 amino acids long. V trimming: 8 bases; J trimming: 4 bases; junction bases outside the gene matches: 12. CDR3 coding DNA: TGTGCCAGCCTTATCGGGGCGGGGGGAAGAGAGACCCAGTACTTC. Protein sequence: CASLIGAGGRETQYF.

The gene calls are TRBV2 and TRBJ1-5, with D possibly being TRBD1 (5 bases). CDR1 is SNHLY, CDR2 FYNNEI, per germline. This CDR3 is built from 16 residues. V dropped 4 bases and J dropped 2 bases, with 15 bases sitting between them. The CDR3, as DNA: TGTGCCAGCAGTGGGGGACGCGTGGGTGGCAATCAGCCCCAGCATTTT. Protein sequence: CASSGGRVGGNQPQHF.

This clonotype has ten or more counts. The V gene is TRBV24-1, the J gene TRBJ1-2, with D maybe TRBD1 (6 bases). V lost 5 bases to trimming and J lost 8 bases, with 11 bases between them. From germline, CDR1 is KGHDR and CDR2 SFDVKD. This CDR3 contains 12 residues. DNA of the CDR3: TGTGCCACCAGTGCAGGGGCCCTGGGCTACACCTTC. Amino acid sequence: CATSAGALGYTF.

V usage is TRBV29-1 and J usage is TRBJ2-7, with unresolved D. The germline CDR1 and CDR2 sequences are SQVTM and ANQGSEA. V was clipped by 7 bases and J by 3 bases, with 13 bases between them. This CDR3 has 12 residues. The CDR3 region is CSAQSHRYEQYF. The CDR3 DNA reads TGCAGCGCCCAGTCCCACCGCTACGAGCAGTACTTC.

V usage is TRBV12-3 or TRBV12-4 and J usage is TRBJ2-7, with TRBD1 matching over 7 bases. The CDR3 sequence is 14 residues long. V shed 7 bases, J shed 3 bases, and the junction held 9 bases outside the gene matches. In nucleotides, the CDR3 is TGTGCCAGCACCCCGACAGGGTGGAACTACGAGCAGTACTTC. This gives the protein CASTPTGWNYEQYF.

V and J are TRBV6-5 and TRBJ1-6; D is undetermined. There are 15 residues in the CDR3. Trimming cost V 4 bases and J 5 bases, with 12 bases left between them. Germline-derived CDR1 and CDR2 are MNHEY and SVGAGI. This CDR3 reads CASSFWTANNSPLHF. The CDR3 bases are TGTGCCAGCAGTTTCTGGACGGCAAATAATTCACCCCTCCACTTT.

This clonotype has ten or more counts. CDR3 loop: CASSRQGTNTEAFF. Here the CDR3 DNA reads TGTGCCAGCAGCCGACAGGGGACGAACACTGAAGCTTTCTTT. The chain links TRBV3-1 to TRBJ1-1; TRBD1 agrees at 8 bases. Trimming at V came to 4 bases and at J to 1 base, leaving 2 bases not matched to a gene. Germline CDR1 LGHDT, CDR2 YNNKEL (reference sequence). The CDR3 totals 14 residues.

This clonotype occurred once. The chain is built from TRBV3-1 and TRBJ1-5, with D hard to call. Germline V lookup: CDR1 LGHDT, CDR2 YNNKEL (reference sequence). The CDR3 consists of 15 residues. V was pared by 4 bases and J by 2 bases, with 12 bases between. CDR3 in amino acids: CASSPAGVGNQPQHF. As DNA, the CDR3 is TGTGCCAGCAGCCCCGCCGGCGTTGGCAATCAGCCCCAGCATTTT.

This clonotype was counted at least ten times. J is TRBJ1-1 and V is TRBV10-2; 7 bases align to TRBD1. Germline V gene sequence: CDR1 WSHSY, CDR2 SAAADI. Trimming removed 7 bases from V and 0 bases from J; junction bases left unmatched: 5. CDR3 length: 14 residues. The CDR3 region is CASNAGTVNTEAFF. DNA of the CDR3: TGCGCCAGCAATGCAGGGACAGTGAACACTGAAGCTTTCTTT.

Turning to this clonotype: Given a much more abundant clone one base away, this may be a read error. The chain combines TRBV4-1 with TRBJ1-2, with D possibly matching TRBD1 (5 bases). V was cut by 3 bases and J by 3 bases, with 14 bases left in between. Germline CDR1 reads MGHRA; CDR2 reads YSYEKL. The CDR3 sequence is 15 residues long. The CDR3 reads CASSQSRTSDYGYTF. The CDR3 DNA follows: TGCGCCAGCAGCCAGTCCCGGACATCTGACTATGGCTACACCTTC.